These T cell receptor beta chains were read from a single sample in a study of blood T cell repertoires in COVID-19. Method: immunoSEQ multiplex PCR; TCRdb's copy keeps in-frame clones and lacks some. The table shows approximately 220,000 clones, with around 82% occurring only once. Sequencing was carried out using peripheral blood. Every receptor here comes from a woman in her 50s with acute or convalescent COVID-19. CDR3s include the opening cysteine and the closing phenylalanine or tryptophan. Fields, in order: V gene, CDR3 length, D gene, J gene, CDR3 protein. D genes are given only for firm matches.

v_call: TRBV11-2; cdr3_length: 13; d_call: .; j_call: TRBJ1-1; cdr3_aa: CASSRTVNTEAFF
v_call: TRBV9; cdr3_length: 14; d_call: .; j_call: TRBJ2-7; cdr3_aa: CASSVAPRGGEQYF
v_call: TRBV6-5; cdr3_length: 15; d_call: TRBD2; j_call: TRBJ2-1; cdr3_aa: CASSYRSGSSDEQFF
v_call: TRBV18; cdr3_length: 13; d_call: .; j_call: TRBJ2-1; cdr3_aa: CASSLQRVDEQFF
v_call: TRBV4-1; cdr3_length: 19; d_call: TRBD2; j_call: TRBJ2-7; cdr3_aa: CASSQDGGASGSRGYEQYF
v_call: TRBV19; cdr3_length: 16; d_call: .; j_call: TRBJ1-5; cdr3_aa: CASSIRLGGSNQPQHF
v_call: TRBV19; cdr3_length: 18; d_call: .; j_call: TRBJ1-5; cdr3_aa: CASSIPPAEVKANQPQHF
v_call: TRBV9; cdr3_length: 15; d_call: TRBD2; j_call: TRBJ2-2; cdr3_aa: CASSVAGGGTGELFF
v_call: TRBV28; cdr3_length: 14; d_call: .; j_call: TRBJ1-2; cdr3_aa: CASSLSTGGDGYTF
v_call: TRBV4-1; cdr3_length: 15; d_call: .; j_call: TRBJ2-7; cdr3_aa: CASSQGRPGIYEQYF
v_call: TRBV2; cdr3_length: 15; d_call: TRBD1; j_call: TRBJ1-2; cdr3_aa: CASRGTGKTLYGYTF
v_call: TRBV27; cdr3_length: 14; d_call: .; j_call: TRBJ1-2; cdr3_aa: CASSSNTGREGYTF
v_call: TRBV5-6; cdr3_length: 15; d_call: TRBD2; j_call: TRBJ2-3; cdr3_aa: CASSHGRVGTDTQYF
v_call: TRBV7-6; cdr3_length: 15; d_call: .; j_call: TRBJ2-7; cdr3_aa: CASSSSGSGSYEQYF
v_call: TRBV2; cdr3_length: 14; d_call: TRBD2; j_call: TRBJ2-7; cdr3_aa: CASSERGRAYEQYF
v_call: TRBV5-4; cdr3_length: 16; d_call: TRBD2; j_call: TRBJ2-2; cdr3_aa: CASSQGSGRASGELFF
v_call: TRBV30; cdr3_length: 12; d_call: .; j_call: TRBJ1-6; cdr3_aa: CAQDSGNSPLHF
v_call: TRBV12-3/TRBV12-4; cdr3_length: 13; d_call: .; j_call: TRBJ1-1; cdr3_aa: CASSRGKNTEAFF
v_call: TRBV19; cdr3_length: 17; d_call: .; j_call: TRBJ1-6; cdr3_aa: CASSILKRGSYNSPLHF
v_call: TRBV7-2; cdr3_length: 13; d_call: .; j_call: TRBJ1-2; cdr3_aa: CASSPTRDGGYTF
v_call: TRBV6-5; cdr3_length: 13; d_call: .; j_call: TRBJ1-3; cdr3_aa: CASSRPTGNTIYF
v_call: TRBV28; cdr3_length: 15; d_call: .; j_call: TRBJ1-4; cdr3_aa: CASSYAGAGDEKLFF
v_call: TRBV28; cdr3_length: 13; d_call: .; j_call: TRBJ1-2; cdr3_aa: CASSFGSNYGYTF
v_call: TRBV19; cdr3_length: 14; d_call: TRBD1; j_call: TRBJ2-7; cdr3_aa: CASSRTGGSYEQYF
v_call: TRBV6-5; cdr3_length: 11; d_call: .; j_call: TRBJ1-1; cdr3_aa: CALQGNTEAFF
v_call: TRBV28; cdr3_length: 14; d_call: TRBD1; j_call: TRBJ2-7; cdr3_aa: CASSPGTVPFGQYF
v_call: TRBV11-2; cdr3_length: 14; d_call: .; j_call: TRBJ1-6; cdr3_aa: CASSLDRTYSPLHF
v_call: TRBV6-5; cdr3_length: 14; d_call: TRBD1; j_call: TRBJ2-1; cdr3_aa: CASVRDRGYNEQFF
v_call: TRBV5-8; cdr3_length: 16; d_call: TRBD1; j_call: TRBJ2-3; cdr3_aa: CASSLVGQAFTDTQYF
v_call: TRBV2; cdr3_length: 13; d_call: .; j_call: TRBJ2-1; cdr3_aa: CASSGGSYNEQFF
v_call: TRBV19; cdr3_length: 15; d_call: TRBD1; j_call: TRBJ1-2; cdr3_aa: CASSRETGGNYGYTF
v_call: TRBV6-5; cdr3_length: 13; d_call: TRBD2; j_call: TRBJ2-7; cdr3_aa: CASRTAGGGEQYF
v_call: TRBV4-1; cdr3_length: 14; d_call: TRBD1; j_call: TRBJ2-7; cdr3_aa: CASSQGQGSYEQYF
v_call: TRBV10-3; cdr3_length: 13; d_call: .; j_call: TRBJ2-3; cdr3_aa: CAISVGQLDTQYF
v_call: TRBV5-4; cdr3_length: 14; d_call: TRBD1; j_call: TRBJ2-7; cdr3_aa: CASSPGTEPYEQYF
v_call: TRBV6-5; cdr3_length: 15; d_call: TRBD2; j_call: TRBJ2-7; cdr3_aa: CASNPRFAGEYEQYF
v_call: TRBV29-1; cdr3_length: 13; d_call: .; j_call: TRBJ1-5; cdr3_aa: CSVATVPNQPQHF
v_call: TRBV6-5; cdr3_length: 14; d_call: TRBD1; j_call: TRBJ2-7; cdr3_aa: CASLDRTPPYEQYF
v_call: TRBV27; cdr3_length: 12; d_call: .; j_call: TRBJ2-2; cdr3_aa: CASSRAPGELFF
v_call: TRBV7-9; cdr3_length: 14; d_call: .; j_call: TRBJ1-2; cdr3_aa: CASSLGTGGYGYTF
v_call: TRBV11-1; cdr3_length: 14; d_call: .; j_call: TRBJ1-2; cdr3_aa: CASTPHGRDKGYTF
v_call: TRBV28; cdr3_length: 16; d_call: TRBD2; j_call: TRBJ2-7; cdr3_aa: CASSAPGLAGPYEQYF
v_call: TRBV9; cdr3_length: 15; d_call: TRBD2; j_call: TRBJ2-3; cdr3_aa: CASSALGGRGDTQYF
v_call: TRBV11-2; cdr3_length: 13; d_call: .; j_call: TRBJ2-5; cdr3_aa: CASSLDSRGTQYF
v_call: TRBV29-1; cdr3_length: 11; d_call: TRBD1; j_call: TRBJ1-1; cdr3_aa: CSVGQGSEAFF
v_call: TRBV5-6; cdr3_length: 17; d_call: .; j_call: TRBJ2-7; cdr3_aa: CASSLVLRGESRYEQYF
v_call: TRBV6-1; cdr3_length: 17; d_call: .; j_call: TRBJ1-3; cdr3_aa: CASSEAVRTDAGNTIYF
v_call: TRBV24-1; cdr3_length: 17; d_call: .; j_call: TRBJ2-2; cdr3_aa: CATSDLEAGTNTGELFF
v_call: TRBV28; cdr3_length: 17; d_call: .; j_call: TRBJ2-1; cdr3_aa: CASSSPTALRSYNEQFF
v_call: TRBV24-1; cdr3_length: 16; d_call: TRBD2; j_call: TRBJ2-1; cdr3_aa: CATSGGAGLTYNEQFF
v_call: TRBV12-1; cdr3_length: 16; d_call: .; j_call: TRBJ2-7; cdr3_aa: CASTLPGGATSYEQYF
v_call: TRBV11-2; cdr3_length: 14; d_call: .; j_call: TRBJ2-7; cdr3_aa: CASSRGLSPAEQYF
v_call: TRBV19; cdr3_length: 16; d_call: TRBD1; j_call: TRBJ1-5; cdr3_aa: CASSTNRGFGNQPQHF
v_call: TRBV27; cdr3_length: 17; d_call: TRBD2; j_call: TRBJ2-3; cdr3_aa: CASNKMAGGLSGSTQYF
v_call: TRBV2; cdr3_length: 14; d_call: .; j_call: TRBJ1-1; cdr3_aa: CASSREGMNTEAFF
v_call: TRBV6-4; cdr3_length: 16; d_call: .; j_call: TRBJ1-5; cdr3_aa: CASSALRDNKRQPQHF
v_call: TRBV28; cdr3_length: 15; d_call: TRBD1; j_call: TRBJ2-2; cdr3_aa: CASSLWGQGYGELFF